Sequencing of this T cell receptor beta chain was carried out in a study of T cells in Graves' hyperthyroidism and ophthalmopathy. The table lists this clonotype with many counts. Antigen specificity is unknown. Graves' hyperthyroidism is called stable when ophthalmopathy does not progress within 18 months. Diagnosis relied on clinical symptoms, serum thyroxine and TRAb, thyroid ultrasound and orbital computed tomography. Study results and caveats: Also found in blood were most expanded thyroid clonotypes above 0.001. Patients with ophthalmopathy were separated from those with stable hyperthyroidism by a 13 V-J model.

Researchers took RNA transcripts and amplified the TCR beta CDR3 regions from them. The HTBI primer set was used in a first-round RT-PCR of the TCR CDR3. TCRdb used MiXCR to reprocess the multiplex PCR reads, holding one entry per CDR3 protein. The sample includes some 550,000 distinct CDR3 sequences, less than 25% of them seen just once. The V end was cut by 1 base, the J end by 12 bases, with 18 bases between. This CDR3 contains 13 residues. The germline V gene encodes CDR1 GTSNPN and CDR2 SVGIG (reference sequence). The chain carries TRBV30 and TRBJ1-1; unclear D gene. This receptor was identified in a man aged 18 to 29 with Graves' hyperthyroidism. Source material: blood. For the CDR3, the DNA is TGTGCCTGGAGTGGTCCCGGTCCCTTCACAACTTTCTTT. Its protein product is CAWSGPGPFTTFF. The entire variable domain, with the rest obtained from reference TRBV30 and TRBJ1-1, is as follows: SQTIHQWPATLVQPVGSPLSLECTVEGTSNPNLYWYRQAAGRGLQLLFYSVGIGQISSEVPQNLSASRPQDRQFILSSKKLLLSDSGFYLCAWSGPGPFTTFFGQGTRLTVV.